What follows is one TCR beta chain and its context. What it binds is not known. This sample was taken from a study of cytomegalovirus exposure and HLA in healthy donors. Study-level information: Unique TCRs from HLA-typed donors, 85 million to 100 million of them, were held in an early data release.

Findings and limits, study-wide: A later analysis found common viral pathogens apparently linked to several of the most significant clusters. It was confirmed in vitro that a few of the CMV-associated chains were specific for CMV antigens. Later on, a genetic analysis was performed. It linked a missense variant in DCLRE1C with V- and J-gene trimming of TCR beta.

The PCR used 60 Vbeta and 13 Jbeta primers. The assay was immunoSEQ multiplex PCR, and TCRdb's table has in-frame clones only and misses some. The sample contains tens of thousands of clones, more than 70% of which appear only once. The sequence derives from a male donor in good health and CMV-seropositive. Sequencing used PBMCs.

The CDR3 loop is CACQQGWQEAQYF. The CDR3 bases are TGTGCCTGCCAACAGGGCTGGCAGGAGGCCCAGTACTTC. The chain couples TRBV30 to TRBJ2-5, with D possibly being TRBD1 (6 bases). V lost 6 bases and J 9 bases, leaving 20 bases between the germline ends. The germline CDR1 and CDR2 sequences are GTSNPN and SVGIG (reference sequence). The CDR3 sequence is 13 residues long.